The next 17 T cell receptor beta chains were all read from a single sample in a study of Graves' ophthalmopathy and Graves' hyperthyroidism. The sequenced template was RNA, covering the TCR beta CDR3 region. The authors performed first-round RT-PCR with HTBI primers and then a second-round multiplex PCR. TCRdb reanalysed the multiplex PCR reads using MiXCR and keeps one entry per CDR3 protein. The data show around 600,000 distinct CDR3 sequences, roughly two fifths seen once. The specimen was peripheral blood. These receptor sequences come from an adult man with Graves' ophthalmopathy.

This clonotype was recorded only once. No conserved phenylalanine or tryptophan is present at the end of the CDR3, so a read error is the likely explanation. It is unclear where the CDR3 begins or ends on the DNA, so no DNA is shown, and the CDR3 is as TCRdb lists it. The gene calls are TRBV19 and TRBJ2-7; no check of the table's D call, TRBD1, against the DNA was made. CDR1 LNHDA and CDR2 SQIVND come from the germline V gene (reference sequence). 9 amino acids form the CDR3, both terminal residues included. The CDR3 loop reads CASSIRPDA.

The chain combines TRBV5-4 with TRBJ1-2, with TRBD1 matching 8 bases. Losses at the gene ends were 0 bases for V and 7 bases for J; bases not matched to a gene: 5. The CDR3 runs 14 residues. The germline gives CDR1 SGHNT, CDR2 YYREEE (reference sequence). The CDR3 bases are TGTGCCAGCAGCTTGGCCGGACAGGGCACTGGCTACACCTTC. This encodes CASSLAGQGTGYTF.

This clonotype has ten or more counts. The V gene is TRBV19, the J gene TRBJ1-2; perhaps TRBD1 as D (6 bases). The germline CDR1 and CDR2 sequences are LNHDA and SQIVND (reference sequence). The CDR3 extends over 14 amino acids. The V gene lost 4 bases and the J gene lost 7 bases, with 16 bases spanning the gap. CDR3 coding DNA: TGTGCCAGTAGTACGGACAGCCGCCTTTTTGGCTACACCTTC. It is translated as CASSTDSRLFGYTF.

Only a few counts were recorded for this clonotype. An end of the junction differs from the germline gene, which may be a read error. CDR3 nucleotides: TGTGCCGGCAGCTTAGGGGTAGGGCCAGCTGAGCAGTACTTC. This codes for CAGSLGVGPAEQYF. J is TRBJ2-7 and V is TRBV7-4; tentatively, D is TRBD1 (5 bases). CDR1 is SGHVT, CDR2 SQSDAQ, per germline. The CDR3 is 14 amino acids.

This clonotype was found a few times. The CDR3 region is CASSRGLAGGAGELFF. The CDR3, as DNA: TGTGCCAGCAGCCGGGGACTAGCGGGAGGAGCCGGGGAGCTGTTTTTT. This chain uses TRBV7-2 with TRBJ2-2; 15 positions agree with TRBD2. Germline CDR1 and CDR2: SGHTA and FQGNSA. The CDR3 runs to 16 residues. Germline trimming cut 5 bases from V and 6 bases from J; bases unmatched to any gene: 4.

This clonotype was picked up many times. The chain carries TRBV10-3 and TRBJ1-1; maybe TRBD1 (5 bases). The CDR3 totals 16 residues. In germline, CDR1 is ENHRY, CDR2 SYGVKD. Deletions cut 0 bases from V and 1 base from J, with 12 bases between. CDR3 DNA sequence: TGTGCCATCAGTGAGTCCTATGGGGGACCGAACACTGAAGCTTTCTTT. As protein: CAISESYGGPNTEAFF.

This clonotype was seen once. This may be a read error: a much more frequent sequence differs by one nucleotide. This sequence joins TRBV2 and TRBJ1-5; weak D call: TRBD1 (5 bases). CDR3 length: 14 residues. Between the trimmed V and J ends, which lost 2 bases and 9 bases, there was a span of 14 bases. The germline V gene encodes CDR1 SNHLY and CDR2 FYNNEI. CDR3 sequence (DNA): TGTGCCAGCAGTGAACTGAAGATGGGACGGCCCCAGCATTTT. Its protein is CASSELKMGRPQHF. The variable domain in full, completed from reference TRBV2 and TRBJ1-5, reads EPEVTQTPSHQVTQMGQEVILRCVPISNHLYFYWYRQILGQKVEFLVSFYNNEISEKSEIFDDQFSVERPDGSNFTLKIRSTKLEDSAMYFCASSELKMGRPQHFGDGTRLSIL.

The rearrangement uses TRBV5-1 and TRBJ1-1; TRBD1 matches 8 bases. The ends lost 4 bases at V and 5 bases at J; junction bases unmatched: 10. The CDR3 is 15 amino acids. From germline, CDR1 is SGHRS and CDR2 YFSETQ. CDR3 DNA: TGCGCCAGCAGCCCTGACAGGGGCGGACGTACTGAAGCTTTCTTT. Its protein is CASSPDRGGRTEAFF.

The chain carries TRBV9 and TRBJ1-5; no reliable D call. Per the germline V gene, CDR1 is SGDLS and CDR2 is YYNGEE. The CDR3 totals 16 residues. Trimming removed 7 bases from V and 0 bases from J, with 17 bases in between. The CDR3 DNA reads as TGTGCCAGCTCACGAAACCTAGAGGATAGCAATCAGCCCCAGCATTTT. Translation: CASSRNLEDSNQPQHF. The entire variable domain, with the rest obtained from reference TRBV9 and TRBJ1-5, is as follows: DSGVTQTPKHLITATGQRVTLRCSPRSGDLSVYWYQQSLDQGLQFLIQYYNGEERAKGNILERFSAQQFPDLHSELNLSSLELGDSALYFCASSRNLEDSNQPQHFGDGTRLSIL.

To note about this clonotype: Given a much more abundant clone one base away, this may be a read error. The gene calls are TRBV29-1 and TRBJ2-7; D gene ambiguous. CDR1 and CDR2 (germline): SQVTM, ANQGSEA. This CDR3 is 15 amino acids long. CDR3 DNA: TGCGGCGTTGAAAAGGGATTCAGAAGCTCCTACGAGCAGTACTTC. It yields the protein CGVEKGFRSSYEQYF.

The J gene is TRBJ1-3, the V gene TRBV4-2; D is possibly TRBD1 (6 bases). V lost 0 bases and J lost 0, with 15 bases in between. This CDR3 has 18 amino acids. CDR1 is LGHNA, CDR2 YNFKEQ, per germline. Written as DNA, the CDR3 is TGTGCCAGCAGCCAAGAGCACAGGGCCTCCATCTCTGGAAACACCATATATTTT. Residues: CASSQEHRASISGNTIYF.

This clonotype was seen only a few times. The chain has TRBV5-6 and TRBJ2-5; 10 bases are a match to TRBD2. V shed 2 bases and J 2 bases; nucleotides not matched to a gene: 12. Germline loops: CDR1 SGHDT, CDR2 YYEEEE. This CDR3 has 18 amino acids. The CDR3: CASSLTLGTSAFQETQYF. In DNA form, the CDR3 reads TGTGCCAGCAGCTTAACGCTTGGGACTAGCGCTTTTCAAGAGACCCAGTACTTC. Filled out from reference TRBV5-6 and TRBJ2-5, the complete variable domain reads DAGVTQSPTHLIKTRGQQVTLRCSPKSGHDTVSWYQQALGQGPQFIFQYYEEEERQRGNFPDRFSGHQFPNYSSELNVNALLLGDSALYLCASSLTLGTSAFQETQYFGPGTRLLVL.

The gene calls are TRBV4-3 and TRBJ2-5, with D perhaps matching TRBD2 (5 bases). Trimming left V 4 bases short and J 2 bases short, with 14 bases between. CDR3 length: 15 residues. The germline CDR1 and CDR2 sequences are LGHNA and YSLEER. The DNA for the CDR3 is TGCGCCAGCAGCCGAGACATGGGGAGACAAGAGACCCAGTACTTC. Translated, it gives CASSRDMGRQETQYF.

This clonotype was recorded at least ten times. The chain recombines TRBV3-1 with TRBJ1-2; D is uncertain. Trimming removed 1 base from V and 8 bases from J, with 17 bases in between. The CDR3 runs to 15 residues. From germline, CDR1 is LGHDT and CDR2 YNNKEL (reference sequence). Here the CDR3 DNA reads TGTGCCAGCAGCCAAGCGGGTGGAGGTGCGTACGGCTACACCTTC. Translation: CASSQAGGGAYGYTF.

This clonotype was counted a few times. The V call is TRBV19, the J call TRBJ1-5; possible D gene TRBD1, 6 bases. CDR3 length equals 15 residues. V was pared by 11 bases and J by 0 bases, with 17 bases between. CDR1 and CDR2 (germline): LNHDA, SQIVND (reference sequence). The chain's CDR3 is CAWSTQGHSNQPQHF. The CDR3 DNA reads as TGTGCCTGGAGTACCCAGGGGCATAGCAATCAGCCCCAGCATTTT.

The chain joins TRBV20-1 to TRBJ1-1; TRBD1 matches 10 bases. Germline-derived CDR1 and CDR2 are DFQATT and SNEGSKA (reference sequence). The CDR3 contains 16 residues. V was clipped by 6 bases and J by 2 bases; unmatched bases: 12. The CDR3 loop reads CSAHHRDRGYNTEAFF. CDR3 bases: TGCAGTGCCCATCACCGGGACAGGGGTTACAACACTGAAGCTTTCTTT.

CDR3 DNA sequence: TGTGCCAGTAGCCCAGCGGGGTTGCCTTTCTTT. Amino acids: CASSPAGLPFF. The V gene is TRBV19, the J gene TRBJ1-1; no clear D. V lost 6 bases to trimming and J lost 12 bases, with 14 bases between them. This CDR3 spans 11 amino acids. Germline V gene lookup returns CDR1 LNHDA and CDR2 SQIVND (reference sequence).